This TCR beta chain came from a study of blood T cell repertoires in COVID-19. Across the whole study: Samples of COVID-19 (acute and convalescent) were obtained from the United States, Italy and Spain. The cDNA or gDNA used as material had been derived from T cells, B-cell-depleted T cells, or PBMCs.

Only one count was recorded for this clone. As handled by the study authors: Amplification of reference gene primers was used by the study to estimate nucleated cell counts. Generated by immunoSEQ multiplex PCR, the TCRdb table keeps only in-frame clones and is missing some. From that table come the V and J calls and clone size; the DNA was used to work out D and trimming. The table records about 190,000 clones, about 86% of them present only once. Deletions cut 2 bases from V and 6 bases from J, with 16 bases between. Germline values: CDR1 LNHNV, CDR2 YYDKDF (reference sequence). This CDR3 contains 15 residues.

The source of this sequence is a man aged 25-45 years with active or convalescent COVID-19. Source material: peripheral blood. V gene TRBV15 combines with J gene TRBJ1-1; unclear D gene. The CDR3 DNA reads as TGTGCCACCAGCAGAAGAGAAGGAGGGAAGCCTGAAGCTTTCTTT. This translates into CATSRREGGKPEAFF.